This T cell receptor beta chain was captured in a study of spatial heterogeneity in lung cancer. CDR3 length: 14 residues. Looked up from germline, CDR1 is MNHEY and CDR2 is SMNVEV (reference sequence). J lost 1 base, V lost 4 bases, and 1 base had no gene match. Time point in this sample: sample taken at primary tumor resection. Whole RNA, isolated from tumor, nontumor lung or frozen PBMC, was sequenced without prior sorting. TCRdb re-analysed the 5' RACE reads in MiXCR, keeping a single row per CDR3 protein. Of 82,000 or so distinct CDR3 sequences listed, 10% to 15% are singletons. The receptor was isolated from a male donor with early-stage non-small cell lung cancer. This chain joins TRBV27 and TRBJ1-1; 9 positions agree with TRBD1. The specimen comprised PBMCs, sampled at surgery. CDR3 sequence: CASSWDRANTEAFF. The CDR3 DNA sequence: TGTGCCAGCAGTTGGGACAGGGCGAACACTGAAGCTTTCTTT.